The rows below give T cell receptor beta chains drawn from one sample of a study of CD8+ T cells in alopecia areata. Produced via immunoSEQ multiplex PCR; TCRdb's table is partial and in-frame only. This sample has 30,000 to 35,000 clones, with roughly 53% found just once. The sample taken for sequencing was NKG2D-high CD8+ T cells sorted from blood. The source is a human donor with alopecia areata. The CDR3 runs from the conserved cysteine through the conserved F or W. Fields, in order: V gene, J gene, D gene, clone size, CDR3 protein, CDR3 DNA. The D gene is left open where the match is weak. Expanded clones get a size class; other rows say once, few or many, or leave the size out.

V gene: TRBV10-3
J gene: TRBJ2-3
D gene: TRBD2
clone size: NA
CDR3 protein: CAISSVGLAGGADTQYF
CDR3 DNA: TGTGCCATCAGTTCCGTCGGACTAGCGGGAGGAGCGGATACGCAGTATTTT

V gene: TRBV29-1
J gene: TRBJ2-1
D gene: TRBD2
clone size: NA
CDR3 protein: CSVEGGRYNEQFF
CDR3 DNA: TGCAGCGTTGAGGGGGGGAGGTACAATGAGCAGTTCTTC

V gene: TRBV5-6
J gene: TRBJ2-3
D gene: NA
clone size: NA
CDR3 protein: CASSLGAALGALNTQYF
CDR3 DNA: TGTGCCAGCAGCTTGGGGGCTGCGCTAGGGGCTTTAAATACGCAGTATTTT

V gene: TRBV30
J gene: TRBJ2-7
D gene: TRBD1
clone size: NA
CDR3 protein: CAWSRPDRGGEGEQYF
CDR3 DNA: TGTGCCTGGAGTCGCCCCGACCGAGGGGGCGAAGGCGAGCAGTACTTC

V gene: TRBV27
J gene: TRBJ1-4
D gene: NA
clone size: NA
CDR3 protein: CASGEAGAVKLFF
CDR3 DNA: TGTGCCAGCGGGGAGGCAGGGGCTGTAAAACTGTTTTTT

V gene: TRBV10-3
J gene: TRBJ1-5
D gene: NA
clone size: few
CDR3 protein: CAISESWNQPQHF
CDR3 DNA: TGTGCCATCAGTGAGTCGTGGAATCAGCCCCAGCATTTT

V gene: TRBV19
J gene: TRBJ1-1
D gene: NA
clone size: NA
CDR3 protein: CASSIAANTEAFF
CDR3 DNA: TGTGCCAGTAGTATTGCAGCGAACACTGAAGCTTTCTTT

V gene: TRBV27
J gene: TRBJ2-4
D gene: NA
clone size: NA
CDR3 protein: CASRPGQAIREENIQYF
CDR3 DNA: TGTGCCAGCAGACCCGGACAGGCTATAAGGGAGGAAAACATTCAGTACTTC

V gene: TRBV11-2
J gene: TRBJ2-7
D gene: NA
clone size: NA
CDR3 protein: CASSLAAASYEQYF
CDR3 DNA: TGTGCCAGCAGCTTAGCTGCCGCCTCCTACGAGCAGTACTTC

V gene: TRBV2
J gene: TRBJ1-2
D gene: NA
clone size: NA
CDR3 protein: CASSEETGYTF
CDR3 DNA: TGTGCCAGCAGTGAAGAAACGGGCTACACCTTC

V gene: TRBV5-1
J gene: TRBJ1-2
D gene: NA
clone size: once
CDR3 protein: CASSLDRQLNYGYTF
CDR3 DNA: TGCGCCAGCAGCTTGGACAGGCAACTTAACTATGGCTACACCTTC

V gene: TRBV4-1
J gene: TRBJ2-2
D gene: NA
clone size: NA
CDR3 protein: CASSQGPLGGELFF
CDR3 DNA: TGCGCCAGCAGCCAAGGGCCCCTCGGCGGGGAGCTGTTTTTT

V gene: TRBV7-9
J gene: TRBJ2-3
D gene: TRBD2
clone size: NA
CDR3 protein: CASSSTSGSPDTQYF
CDR3 DNA: TGTGCCAGCAGCTCGACTAGCGGGAGCCCAGATACGCAGTATTTT

V gene: TRBV28
J gene: TRBJ2-7
D gene: NA
clone size: NA
CDR3 protein: CASSPSGEQYF
CDR3 DNA: TGTGCCAGCAGCCCTTCCGGCGAGCAGTACTTC

V gene: TRBV7-8
J gene: TRBJ2-3
D gene: NA
clone size: NA
CDR3 protein: CASSTWTGTDTQYF
CDR3 DNA: TGTGCCAGCAGCACGTGGACTGGCACAGATACGCAGTATTTT

V gene: TRBV6-6
J gene: TRBJ2-1
D gene: NA
clone size: NA
CDR3 protein: CASSYFGGNEQFF
CDR3 DNA: TGTGCCAGCAGTTACTTCGGGGGCAATGAGCAGTTCTTC

V gene: TRBV6-5
J gene: TRBJ2-5
D gene: TRBD2
clone size: NA
CDR3 protein: CASSASGGGETQYF
CDR3 DNA: TGTGCCAGCAGTGCCAGCGGGGGTGGGGAGACCCAGTACTTC